The subject of this entry is one T cell receptor beta chain. The data stem from a study of CD8 T cells in Susac syndrome. A quantity of about 0.5 to 1 ug RNA underwent reverse transcription using random hexamers. An immunoSEQ multiplex PCR generated amplified TCR beta CDR3 products spanning 54 Vbeta and 13 Jbeta. TCRdb reprocessed the immunoSEQ multiplex PCR reads with MiXCR, giving one entry per CDR3 protein. The data show about 210,000 distinct CDR3 sequences, approximately 93% seen once. CDR1 MDHEN and CDR2 SYDVKM come from the germline V gene. The CDR3 extends over 18 amino acids. V trimming: 2 bases; J trimming: 0 bases; junction bases outside the gene matches: 7. TCR beta sequencing covered blood CD8+ and CD4+ T cells. TEMRA cells were FACS-enriched, unlike CD8+ and CD4+ T cells, which were negatively isolated.

The sample was CD4+ T cells from PBMCs. This chain uses TRBV28 with TRBJ2-1; 10 positions agree with TRBD2. The clonotype comes from a human donor in good health. CDR3 coding DNA: TGTGCCAGCAGTTTACTAGCGGGGGCGGCTAGCTCCTACAATGAGCAGTTCTTC. This gives the protein CASSLLAGAASSYNEQFF.